This T cell receptor (beta chain) was identified in a study of blood T cell repertoires in COVID-19 (dated by TCRdb to about 2020). About the investigation overall: The collaborator samples originated in the United States, Italy and Spain and spanned the acute and convalescent phases of COVID-19. The prospective study material was composed of cDNA or gDNA derived from T cells, B-cell-depleted T cells, or PBMCs. The dataset comprised deeply sampled blood TCRbeta repertoires from subjects exposed to, actively infected with, or recovered from COVID-19. The repertoires were released in a freely available public database intended as a resource for research on the immune response to SARS-CoV-2. Samples were obtained from the ongoing ImmuneRACE study (first 160 participants) and from over 1,000 subjects provided by 6 global collaborators. A de-identified subject ID, COVID-19 status, age in years and sex were almost always included in the sample metadata. Where HLA class I and class II types were available, the types were taken from metadata supplied by the sample provider, not from assay-based typing. Broad study findings and their caveats: The quantity of clinical and demographic metadata differed by source and by participant and was supplied without curation.

TCRbeta CDR3 regions were amplified from genomic DNA by means of the immunoSEQ Assay, a bias-controlled multiplex PCR. Per the authors' processing: The number of nucleated cells in each sample was estimated by amplification of reference gene primers within the assay. To quantify the absolute abundance of each unique TCRbeta CDR3 rearrangement, sequence reads were collapsed and filtered. For each sample, productive Simpson clonality was calculated as the square root of Simpson's diversity index over productive rearrangements. TCRdb took this table from immuneACCESS and kept in-frame rearrangements with V and J called. Such tables lack part of the clones; where checked against another copy, unresolved V genes explain under half of the gap, and the rest is unexplained. The V and J calls and clone size come from that table; D and trimming were worked out from the DNA. The sample has roughly 150,000 clones on record, 84% of them singletons. Of the sample, around 2.9% falls within the top ten clones.

Taken from the germline V gene (reference sequence), the CDR1 and CDR2 loops are LGHDT and YNNKEL. The CDR3 runs 17 amino acids, cysteine and phenylalanine included. The read is trimmed to its CDR3 DNA, 51 bases read in frame from base 1. V drops 5 bases and J drops 5 bases, leaving 25 bases in between. At one collaborating source in Seattle, patients were enrolled during active infection and were followed longitudinally through the course of disease. Each collaborating institution followed its own protocols to collect whole blood in K2EDTA tubes. For TCRbeta analysis, collaborator samples were shipped as frozen whole blood, as isolated PBMCs, or as DNA extracted from either sample type. On this clone itself: Its antigen has not been determined. The sample holds no much larger clone one base away, and base qualities are not on file.

Sequencing input: peripheral blood. The chain uses TRBV3-1 (or the pseudogene TRBV3-2) and TRBJ2-7, with the D gene too uncertain to name. The receptor was isolated from an elderly woman with COVID-19, enrolled during active disease. DNA sequence: TGTGCCAGCAGCGCCCGCTACAGTTCACTCACGGTCAACGAGCAGTACTTC. Translated, it reads CASSARYSSLTVNEQYF.